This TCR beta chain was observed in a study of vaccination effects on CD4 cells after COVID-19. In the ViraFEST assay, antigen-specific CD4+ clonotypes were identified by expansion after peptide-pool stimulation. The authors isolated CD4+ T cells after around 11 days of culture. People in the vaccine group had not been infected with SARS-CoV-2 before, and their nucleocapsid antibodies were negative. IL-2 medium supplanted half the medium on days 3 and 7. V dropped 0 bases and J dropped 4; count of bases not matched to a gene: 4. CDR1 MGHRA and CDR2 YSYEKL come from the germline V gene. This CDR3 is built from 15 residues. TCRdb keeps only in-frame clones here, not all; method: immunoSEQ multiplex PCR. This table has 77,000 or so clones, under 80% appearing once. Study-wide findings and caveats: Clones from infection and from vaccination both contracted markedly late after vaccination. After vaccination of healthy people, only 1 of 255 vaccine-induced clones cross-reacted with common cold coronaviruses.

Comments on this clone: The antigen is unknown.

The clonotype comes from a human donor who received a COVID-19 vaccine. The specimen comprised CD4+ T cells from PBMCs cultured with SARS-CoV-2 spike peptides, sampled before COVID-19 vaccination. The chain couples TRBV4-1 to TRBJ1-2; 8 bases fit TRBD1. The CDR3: CASSQDGQGSYGYTF. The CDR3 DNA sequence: TGCGCCAGCAGCCAAGACGGACAGGGTTCCTATGGCTACACCTTC.